This TCR beta chain was identified during a study of shared clonotypes between healthy human individuals. Trimming stripped 5 bases from V and 7 bases from J, with 9 bases between. The CDR3 is made up of 12 amino acids. Germline V gives CDR1 SGHTA, CDR2 FQGTGA. Every subset's genomic DNA went evenly onto several immunoSEQ plates. Roughly 200 ng DNA, tens of thousands of T cell genomes, went into each sorted-subset replicate PCR. Sequencing used immunoSEQ multiplex PCR; TCRdb keeps in-frame clones, though not all of them. The table lists around 1.5 million clones, 98% of them singletons. To note about this clone: What it binds is unknown.

Overall study findings and caveats: Sampling used blood alone; tissue repertoires probably differ.

The TCR sequence derives from a man in his thirties or forties in good health. The source material was naive CD4+ T cells sorted from blood. The subset was: CD45RA+ positively selected. The chain is built from TRBV7-3 and TRBJ2-1; D gene ambiguous. CDR3 coding DNA: TGTGCCAGCAGCCTAGGCAAAAATGAGCAGTTCTTC. Translation: CASSLGKNEQFF.